This record covers a single T cell receptor (beta chain). This clone was picked up one time. The specificity of this receptor is unknown. Per-base quality was not reported, and no clone a single base away is much larger than it. Enrolling through a virtual design, the prospective study's participants ranged in age from about 18 to 100 years and lived across around 25 United States geographic areas. To assign participants to cohorts, the prospective study relied on clinical history that participants themselves reported in a screening survey and a study questionnaire. Recovered participants in ImmuneRACE Cohort 3 were defined as having two consecutive negative NP/OP PCR tests, clearance from a healthcare professional, or resolution of symptoms. In the prospective study, mobile phlebotomists collected whole blood, serum and a nasopharyngeal or oropharyngeal swab from each participant. Additional blood draws and questionnaires over an approximately 2-month period could optionally be provided by prospective study participants. Blood samples from the prospective study were shipped frozen or at room temperature prior to DNA extraction.

The sample belongs to a study of blood T cell repertoires in COVID-19 (dated by TCRdb to about 2020). Regarding the research as a whole: Samples from collaborators originated in the United States, Italy and Spain and spanned both the acute and convalescent phases of COVID-19. The samples were drawn from the first 160 participants of the ongoing ImmuneRACE study and from 1,200 or so subjects provided by 6 global collaborators. The material from the prospective study consisted of cDNA or gDNA derived from T cells, B-cell-depleted T cells, or PBMCs. The dataset comprised deeply sampled blood TCRbeta repertoires from subjects exposed to, actively infected with, or recovered from COVID-19. Where available, HLA class I and class II types were obtained from metadata supplied by the sample provider rather than from assay-based typing. A freely available public database, intended as a resource for researchers studying the immune response to SARS-CoV-2, is where the repertoires were released. Sample metadata almost always included a de-identified subject ID, COVID-19 status, age in years and sex.

General findings and caveats noted by the study authors: How much clinical and demographic metadata was included differed by source and by participant, and the metadata was provided uncurated.

TCRbeta CDR3 regions were amplified from genomic DNA using the immunoSEQ Assay, a bias-controlled multiplex PCR. In the source study's methods: Nucleated cell counts per sample were estimated from amplification of reference gene primers within the assay. To quantify the absolute abundance of each unique TCRbeta CDR3 rearrangement, sequence reads were collapsed and filtered. For each sample, productive Simpson clonality was calculated by taking the square root of Simpson's diversity index across productive rearrangements. This immuneACCESS table, as held by TCRdb, lists in-frame sequences with V and J called but not all clones. Of the missing ones, under half trace to an unresolved V gene in checked studies; the others have no known cause. D and trimming were read from the DNA, whereas the V and J calls and clone size are those reported in that table. The sample table holds fewer than 450,000 clones, of which 90% were seen once. The biggest ten clones account for more than 0.55% of the sample.

Via the germline V gene, CDR1 is MNHEY and CDR2 SVGAGI. V is cut back by 5 bases and J by 6 bases, with 8 bases in the junction unmatched. The CDR3, from cysteine to phenylalanine, totals 15 residues. The entry retains the CDR3 DNA only, 45 bases that are in frame from base 1. Sequenced sample: PBMCs or T cells enriched from blood (not recorded which). The TCR comes from a man between 18 and 35 years old who had recovered from COVID-19. The receptor chain draws on TRBV6-5 and TRBJ2-1; the central 9 bases match TRBD2. The CDR3 has the sequence CASSRGGAVGNEQFF. The nucleotide sequence is given as TGTGCCAGCAGTCGCGGGGGGGCGGTTGGCAATGAGCAGTTCTTC.